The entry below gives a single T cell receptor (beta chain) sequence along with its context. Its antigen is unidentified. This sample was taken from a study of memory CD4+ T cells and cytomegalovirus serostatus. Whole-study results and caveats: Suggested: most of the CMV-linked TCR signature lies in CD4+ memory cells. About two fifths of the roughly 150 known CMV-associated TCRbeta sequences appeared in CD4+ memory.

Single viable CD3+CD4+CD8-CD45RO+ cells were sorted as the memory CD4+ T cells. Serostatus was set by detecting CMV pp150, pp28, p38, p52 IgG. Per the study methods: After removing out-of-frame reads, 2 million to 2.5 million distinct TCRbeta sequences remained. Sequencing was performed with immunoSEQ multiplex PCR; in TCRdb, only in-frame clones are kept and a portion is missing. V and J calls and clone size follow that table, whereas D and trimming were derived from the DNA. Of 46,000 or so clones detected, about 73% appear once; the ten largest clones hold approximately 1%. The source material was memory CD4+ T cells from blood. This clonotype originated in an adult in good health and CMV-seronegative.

CDR3 DNA: TGTGCCAGCAGCCCCGAGTGGGGGAACTACAATGAGCAGTTCTTC. This encodes CASSPEWGNYNEQFF. The chain combines TRBV14 with TRBJ2-1; D tentatively fits TRBD1 or TRBD2 (5 bases each). Trimming took 4 bases from V and 3 from J, leaving 13 bases between them. The CDR3 length is 15 residues. Germline V gives CDR1 SGHDN, CDR2 FVKESK. The full variable domain, rest sourced from reference TRBV14 and TRBJ2-1, is EAGVTQFPSHSVIEKGQTVTLRCDPISGHDNLYWYRRVMGKEIKFLLHFVKESKQDESGMPNNRFLAERTGGTYSTLKVQPAELEDSGVYFCASSPEWGNYNEQFFGPGTRLTVL.